This passage covers 31 T cell receptor beta chains from one sample sequenced in a study of radiotherapy plus CTLA-4 blockade in lung cancer. TCRdb keeps only in-frame clones here, not all; method: immunoSEQ multiplex PCR. The data hold 85,000 to 90,000 clones, with more than 70% observed a single time. The sequencing used peripheral blood, collected from a patient treated with radiotherapy plus ipilimumab. These receptors all come from a human donor with non-small cell lung cancer that progressed on radiotherapy plus ipilimumab.

DNA of the CDR3: TGTGCCAGCAGTGAAGCCCTGAAGCACCAGGGGGTAAGAGAAAAACTGTTTTTT. This gives the protein CASSEALKHQGVREKLFF. The chain has TRBV6-1 and TRBJ1-4; TRBD1 matches 7 bases. Unmatched junction bases numbered 15, after V lost 0 bases and J lost 8 bases. The CDR3 length is 18 residues. The germline CDR1 and CDR2 sequences are MNHNS and SASEGT.

J is TRBJ2-1 and V is TRBV6-1, with D possibly TRBD1 on 6 matching bases. Germline CDR1 MNHNS, CDR2 SASEGT. This CDR3 has 15 residues. V dropped 6 bases and J dropped 2 bases, with 14 bases sitting between them. The CDR3 loop is CASSSDRSAYNEQFF. DNA for the CDR3: TGTGCCAGCAGCTCCGACAGGTCGGCCTACAATGAGCAGTTCTTC.

This chain uses TRBV27 with TRBJ2-3, with 11 bases lining up with TRBD1. The CDR3 totals 17 residues. Germline assignment: CDR1 MNHEY and CDR2 SMNVEV (reference sequence). J was trimmed by 3 bases and V by 2 bases; bases with no gene match: 7. The CDR3, as DNA: TGTGCCAGCAGTTTACGTTTCGGGACAGGGGGAACAGATACGCAGTATTTT. This encodes CASSLRFGTGGTDTQYF.

The chain links TRBV5-8 to TRBJ1-5; TRBD1 matches 9 bases. CDR3 length: 20 amino acids. Per the germline V gene, CDR1 is SGHTS and CDR2 is YDEGEE. Losses at the gene ends were 3 bases for V and 1 base for J; bases not matched to a gene: 17. CDR3 residues: CASSWGTGGLGRASNQPQHF. The CDR3 nucleotides read TGTGCCAGCAGCTGGGGTACAGGGGGCCTCGGCCGAGCGAGCAATCAGCCCCAGCATTTT.

The chain uses TRBV7-6 and TRBJ2-5, with a tentative D call TRBD2 (5 bases). V shed 5 bases and J shed 5 bases, with 12 bases lying between them. Germline V gene lookup returns CDR1 SGHVS and CDR2 FNYEAQ. The CDR3 length is 13 residues. As DNA, the CDR3 is TGTGCCAGCAGCGCCCGGCCGGGGGAGACCCAGTACTTC. This sequence encodes CASSARPGETQYF.

In its sample, this clone was seen once. The rearrangement joins TRBV7-3 to TRBJ2-3, with 7 bases matching TRBD2. The germline V gene has CDR1 SGHTA and CDR2 FQGTGA. After removal of 5 bases from V and 4 bases from J, the junction contained 9 bases not matched to a gene. The CDR3 has 15 amino acids. Here the CDR3 DNA reads TGTGCCAGCAGCCTGACGCGGGGGACCGCAGATACGCAGTATTTT. The encoded protein is CASSLTRGTADTQYF.

The rearrangement uses TRBV7-8 and TRBJ1-5, with 8 bases identical to TRBD1. J gave up 9 bases and V 1 base, and 5 bases lay outside the gene matches. The CDR3 spans 14 residues. Germline loops: CDR1 SGHVS, CDR2 FQNEAQ. Here the CDR3 reads CASSLGTGWPPQHF. The DNA of the CDR3 is TGTGCCAGCAGCTTAGGGACAGGGTGGCCGCCCCAGCATTTT. Combining the CDR3 with reference TRBV7-8 and TRBJ1-5 gives the whole variable domain GAGVSQSPRYKVAKRGQDVALRCDPISGHVSLFWYQQALGQGPEFLTYFQNEAQLDKSGLPSDRFFAERPEGSVSTLKIQRTQQEDSAVYLCASSLGTGWPPQHFGDGTRLSIL.

The V call is TRBV13, the J call TRBJ1-1; D gene ambiguous. CDR3 length: 14 amino acids. CDR1 PRHDT and CDR2 FYEKMQ come from the germline V gene (reference sequence). The ends were cut back, 0 bases at V and 0 bases at J, with 5 bases in the middle. In DNA form, the CDR3 reads TGTGCCAGCAGCTTAGGCCCTTTGAACACTGAAGCTTTCTTT. Translation: CASSLGPLNTEAFF.

The chain is built from TRBV19 and TRBJ2-3; D might be TRBD2 (6 bases). CDR3 length: 18 residues. The V end lost 5 bases, the J end lost 4 bases, and 25 bases lay between the germline ends. CDR1 and CDR2 (germline): LNHDA, SQIVND (reference sequence). In DNA form, the CDR3 reads TGTGCCAGTAGTGACGGAGGGATAGGGACCGCAAGGGCAGATACGCAGTATTTT. As protein: CASSDGGIGTARADTQYF.

On this clone itself: Within the sample, other DNA sequences also encode this same CDR3. The J gene is TRBJ2-7, the V gene TRBV6-6, with D possibly being TRBD2 (5 bases). The germline V gene encodes CDR1 MNHNY and CDR2 SVGAGI (reference sequence). The CDR3 is 12 residues long. V was cut by 0 bases and J by 7 bases, with 7 bases left in between. Written as DNA, the CDR3 is TGTGCCAGCAGTTACTCAGGCGGGGAGCAGTACTTC. It yields the protein CASSYSGGEQYF.

This chain joins TRBV2 and TRBJ2-2; 9 bases are shared with TRBD1. V lost 7 bases to trimming and J lost 0 bases; unmatched junction nucleotides: 6. Germline lookup yields CDR1 SNHLY and CDR2 FYNNEI. CDR3 length equals 16 residues. CDR3 sequence (DNA): TGTGCCAGCAAACAGGGGGCCCCTGCGAACACCGGGGAGCTGTTTTTT. Translated: CASKQGAPANTGELFF.

The V gene is TRBV6-1, the J gene TRBJ1-1, with TRBD1 matching over 10 bases. The CDR3 is 15 amino acids. Per the germline V gene, CDR1 is MNHNS and CDR2 is SASEGT. V was clipped by 4 bases and J by 3 bases; unmatched bases: 5. CDR3 region: CASSGGTGVDTEAFF. The DNA of the CDR3 is TGTGCCAGCAGTGGTGGGACAGGGGTGGACACTGAAGCTTTCTTT.

The chain carries TRBV15 and TRBJ2-7, with 7 bases matching TRBD1. V shed 1 base and J 3 bases; nucleotides not matched to a gene: 3. Germline lookup yields CDR1 LNHNV and CDR2 YYDKDF (reference sequence). The CDR3 length is 14 residues. CDR3 bases: TGTGCCACCAGCAGAGGGACAGGTGGCTACGAGCAGTACTTC. Translation: CATSRGTGGYEQYF.

This sequence joins TRBV28 and TRBJ2-5; D may be TRBD2 (6 bases). Germline lookup yields CDR1 MDHEN and CDR2 SYDVKM. The length of the CDR3 is 16 residues. V lost 6 bases and J 4 bases, leaving 21 bases between the germline ends. The CDR3 here is CASSPYASALGETQYF. The CDR3 bases are TGTGCCAGCAGCCCCTACGCTAGCGCGTTAGGAGAGACCCAGTACTTC.

The genes are TRBV5-6 and TRBJ2-7, with D possibly matching TRBD1 (6 bases). The V end lost 5 bases, the J end lost 0 bases, and 12 bases lay between the germline ends. The CDR3 length is 14 residues. The germline V gene encodes CDR1 SGHDT and CDR2 YYEEEE. DNA for the CDR3: TGTGCCAGCAGTCGAAGGACAGTCTCCTACGAGCAGTACTTC. Protein sequence: CASSRRTVSYEQYF.

This clone came up once. The chain is built from TRBV9 and TRBJ2-5; TRBD1 agrees at 8 bases. The CDR3 loop spans 16 amino acids. V was clipped by 0 bases and J by 2 bases; unmatched bases: 6. Looked up from germline, CDR1 is SGDLS and CDR2 is YYNGEE. The DNA for the CDR3 is TGTGCCAGCAGCGTAGGGCAGGGGGCCACACAAGAGACCCAGTACTTC. Translating gives CASSVGQGATQETQYF. Drawing the rest from reference TRBV9 and TRBJ2-5, the complete variable domain is DSGVTQTPKHLITATGQRVTLRCSPRSGDLSVYWYQQSLDQGLQFLIQYYNGEERAKGNILERFSAQQFPDLHSELNLSSLELGDSALYFCASSVGQGATQETQYFGPGTRLLVL.

The chain joins TRBV18 to TRBJ1-6; TRBD1 might be the D (5 bases). The CDR3 spans 13 residues. V shed 6 bases and J shed 8 bases, with 11 bases lying between them. Germline-derived CDR1 and CDR2 are KGHSH and LQKENI. CDR3 region: CASSDTRDSPLHF. The CDR3 nucleotides are TGTGCCAGCTCTGACACCAGGGATTCACCCCTCCACTTT.

The chain carries TRBV27 and TRBJ2-7; 9 bases map to TRBD2. The CDR3 consists of 15 residues. Looked up from germline, CDR1 is MNHEY and CDR2 is SMNVEV (reference sequence). With 4 bases clipped from V and 5 bases from J, the junction kept 9 bases outside the gene matches. The CDR3 region is CASSSPSGRWDEQYF. In DNA form, the CDR3 reads TGTGCCAGCAGTTCCCCAAGCGGGAGGTGGGACGAGCAGTACTTC.

This clone has only a few counts. The rearrangement links TRBV10-2 to TRBJ1-5, with D unclear. The V end lost 0 bases, the J end lost 7 bases, and 7 bases lay between the germline ends. CDR3 length: 13 amino acids. Germline-derived CDR1 and CDR2 are WSHSY and SAAADI. Here the CDR3 reads CASSESRRQPQHF. The CDR3, as DNA: TGCGCCAGCAGTGAGTCGAGACGCCAGCCCCAGCATTTT.

In its sample, this clone was seen a few times. This chain connects TRBV28 to TRBJ1-1; the D is unclear. V was cut by 6 bases and J by 4 bases, with 6 bases left in between. In germline, CDR1 is MDHEN, CDR2 SYDVKM. CDR3 length: 11 amino acids. This chain's CDR3 is CASSPPTEAFF. The DNA for the CDR3 is TGTGCCAGCAGCCCCCCCACTGAAGCTTTCTTT.

The chain joins TRBV4-3 to TRBJ1-5; D not certain. Trimming pared 0 bases from V and 7 bases from J, leaving 7 bases between. CDR1 LGHNA and CDR2 YSLEER come from the germline V gene. The CDR3 runs to 13 residues. The CDR3 sequence: CASSQDLGQPQHF. CDR3 sequence (DNA): TGCGCCAGCAGCCAAGACCTAGGGCAGCCCCAGCATTTT.

J is TRBJ1-2 and V is TRBV6-6, with unresolved D. The CDR3 runs 11 residues. V was clipped by 1 base and J by 6 bases, with 3 bases between them. Germline V gives CDR1 MNHNY, CDR2 SVGAGI (reference sequence). The CDR3 region is CASSYWDGYTF. The CDR3 DNA follows: TGTGCCAGCAGTTACTGGGATGGCTACACCTTC.

This chain links TRBV29-1 with TRBJ1-1, with a possible D match to TRBD1 (6 bases). Germline V gene data show CDR1 as SQVTM and CDR2 as ANQGSEA. The CDR3 loop spans 14 amino acids. With 6 bases removed from V and 0 bases from J, the gap between germline ends came to 14 bases. DNA of the CDR3: TGCAGCGTGAACTCGGGACAACTGAACACTGAAGCTTTCTTT. This sequence encodes CSVNSGQLNTEAFF.

V and J are TRBV7-6 and TRBJ2-7; 10 bases are a match to TRBD1. The CDR3 covers 15 residues. The junction had 4 bases not matched to a gene; V was cut back by 5 bases and J by 0 bases. CDR1 and CDR2 from the germline V gene are SGHVS and FNYEAQ. The CDR3 region is CASSPGTGVSYEQYF. For the CDR3, the DNA is TGTGCCAGCAGCCCCGGGACAGGGGTCTCCTACGAGCAGTACTTC.

This chain links TRBV4-3 with TRBJ2-7, with D maybe TRBD1 (6 bases). Trimming removed 0 bases from V and 3 bases from J, with 12 bases in between. The CDR3 consists of 15 residues. Germline assignment: CDR1 LGHNA and CDR2 YSLEER. CDR3 sequence reads: CASSQEEDSYYEQYF. CDR3 bases: TGCGCCAGCAGCCAAGAAGAGGACAGCTACTACGAGCAGTACTTC.

The chain recombines TRBV10-3 with TRBJ1-1; TRBD1 is a possible D gene (5 bases). This CDR3 region has 14 residues. CDR1 is ENHRY, CDR2 SYGVKD, per germline. Deletions cut 2 bases from V and 4 bases from J, with 11 bases between. The CDR3 loop reads CAISEEGWGTEAFF. The CDR3 DNA reads as TGTGCCATCAGTGAGGAGGGGTGGGGCACTGAAGCTTTCTTT.

J is TRBJ2-7 and V is TRBV14, with 9 positions matching TRBD1. The CDR3 is 16 amino acids. V gave up 3 bases and J gave up 3 bases; unmatched junction bases: 9. In germline, CDR1 is SGHDN, CDR2 FVKESK. The CDR3 region has the DNA TGTGCCAGCAGCCAGGCAAGACAGGGGGTCGACTACGAGCAGTACTTC. Protein product: CASSQARQGVDYEQYF.

The chain is built from TRBV6-1 and TRBJ1-5; no reliable D call. The CDR3 runs 13 residues. CDR1 is MNHNS and CDR2 is SASEGT in the germline V gene. V was shortened by 1 base and J by 10 bases, with 11 bases between the two germline ends. CDR3 bases: TGTGCCAGCAGTGAAGTCCCGACACAACCCCAGCATTTT. The encoded protein is CASSEVPTQPQHF.

V and J are TRBV27 and TRBJ2-5; tentative D call: TRBD2 (6 bases). This CDR3 spans 15 amino acids. The germline gives CDR1 MNHEY, CDR2 SMNVEV (reference sequence). V lost 3 bases and J lost 5, with 16 bases in between. The CDR3 reads CASSFKAGRGETQYF. CDR3 DNA sequence: TGTGCCAGCAGTTTTAAGGCGGGGAGAGGGGAGACCCAGTACTTC.

V usage is TRBV29-1 and J usage is TRBJ2-5; 12 bases agree with TRBD2. The germline CDR1 and CDR2 sequences are SQVTM and ANQGSEA. Unmatched junction bases numbered 11, after V lost 6 bases and J lost 0 bases. This CDR3 region has 17 residues. CDR3 DNA: TGCAGCGTCAGGGTACTAGCGGGGGGCGGGTACCAAGAGACCCAGTACTTC. This sequence encodes CSVRVLAGGGYQETQYF. Filled out from reference TRBV29-1 and TRBJ2-5, the complete variable domain reads SAVISQKPSRDICQRGTSLTIQCQVDSQVTMMFWYRQQPGQSLTLIATANQGSEATYESGFVIDKFPISRPNLTFSTLTVSNMSPEDSSIYLCSVRVLAGGGYQETQYFGPGTRLLVL.

The chain carries TRBV7-3 and TRBJ2-5; D is possibly TRBD1 (6 bases). Per germline, CDR1 SGHTA and CDR2 FQGTGA. Trimming removed 0 bases at V and 4 bases at J, with 12 bases between. The CDR3 length is 15 residues. CDR3 sequence (DNA): TGTGCCAGCAGCTTAACCGGACAGCCATTAGAGACCCAGTACTTC. This sequence encodes CASSLTGQPLETQYF.